These T cell receptor beta chains were read from a single sample in a study of T cell changes during pregnancy in multiple sclerosis. The data were produced by immunoSEQ multiplex PCR, yet TCRdb's version contains in-frame clones alone and is incomplete. This table holds about 61,000 clones, around 90% found once. This specimen was peripheral blood, taken in the first trimester of pregnancy. The receptors come from a female donor in good health, enrolled as a control in a pregnancy study. Each CDR3 is given with its conserved first and last residue. The D gene is left open where the match is weak. Clone size is not always given. Where it is, it says once, few, many or a class for expanded clones.

D,V,size,J,length,DNA,CDR3
TRBD2,TRBV11-2,.,TRBJ2-1,13,TGTGCCAGCAGCAGGACTAGCGGGGGCGATAAGTTCTTC,CASSRTSGGDKFF
TRBD1,TRBV5-6,.,TRBJ1-5,17,TGTGCCAGCAGCTTGGGACAGGGGGCGCGTGGCAATCAGCCCCAGCATTTT,CASSLGQGARGNQPQHF
.,TRBV10-3,once,TRBJ1-4,15,TGTGCCATCAGTGAGTCCGGGGGGTCTAATGAAAAACTGTTTTTT,CAISESGGSNEKLFF
TRBD1,TRBV2,few,TRBJ1-2,13,TGTGCCACCCGCCGGGACAGGGGCGGAGGCTACACCTTC,CATRRDRGGGYTF
.,TRBV19,.,TRBJ1-6,14,TGTGCCAGTAGTTCCCGGGAAGGTAATTCACCCCTCCACTTT,CASSSREGNSPLHF
TRBD1,TRBV10-3,.,TRBJ2-7,14,TGTGCCATCAGTGAGTCCGGGACAGCCTACGAGCAGTACTTC,CAISESGTAYEQYF
TRBD1,TRBV11-3,.,TRBJ2-7,14,TGTGCCAGCAGCTTAGATTCCAGGGGGCGAGAGCAGTACTTC,CASSLDSRGREQYF
.,TRBV7-9,.,TRBJ1-3,15,TGTGCCAGCAGCTTAAACAGTTACTCTGGAAACACCATATATTTT,CASSLNSYSGNTIYF
TRBD1,TRBV5-5,.,TRBJ1-1,19,TGTGCCAGCAGCTACGGGACAGGGGCGCAACTTACTATGAACACTGAAGCTTTCTTT,CASSYGTGAQLTMNTEAFF
.,TRBV27,.,TRBJ1-1,15,TGTGCCAGCAGTTTATCTGGGCAGCTTAACACTGAAGCTTTCTTT,CASSLSGQLNTEAFF
.,TRBV6-6,.,TRBJ1-1,13,TGTGCCAGCAGTTACTTATTCGGGGATGAAGCTTTCTTT,CASSYLFGDEAFF
.,TRBV5-1,.,TRBJ2-1,13,TGCGCCAGCAGCTTGTTTAGCAGCAATGAGCAGTTCTTC,CASSLFSSNEQFF
.,TRBV7-3,.,TRBJ2-2,15,TGTGCCAGCAGCTTAAACGGGGGGCCGTCCGGGGAGCTGTTTTTT,CASSLNGGPSGELFF
.,TRBV7-2,.,TRBJ1-2,14,TGTGCCAGCAGCTCCTCAACTGCTAACTATGGCTACACCTTC,CASSSSTANYGYTF
.,TRBV4-3,once,TRBJ2-2,13,TGCGCCAGCAGCCCCGGACAGACCGGGGAGCTGTTTTTT,CASSPGQTGELFF
TRBD1,TRBV4-2,.,TRBJ1-4,16,TGTGCCAGCAGCCAAGGCAGACAGGGGCGGACTGAAAAACTGTTTTTT,CASSQGRQGRTEKLFF
TRBD2,TRBV4-2,once,TRBJ2-3,17,TGTGCCAGCAGCCTTCAAGGACTAGCGGGGGACACAGATACGCAGTATTTT,CASSLQGLAGDTDTQYF
.,TRBV23-1,.,TRBJ2-7,20,TGCGCCAGCAGTCAACTAACTCCAGAGTGGCAGGGGTATGGCCTCTACGAGCAGTACTTC,CASSQLTPEWQGYGLYEQYF
.,TRBV7-9,.,TRBJ2-4,15,TGTGCCAGCAGCCCCGGGGGAGGACTCGGAAACATTCAGTACTTC,CASSPGGGLGNIQYF
TRBD1,TRBV5-6,.,TRBJ2-1,14,TGTGCCAGCAGCTTGGGGGACAGGGGTAATGAGCAGTTCTTC,CASSLGDRGNEQFF
.,TRBV9,once,TRBJ2-3,14,TGTGCCAGCAGCGTTCGGACAGACGCAGATACGCAGTATTTT,CASSVRTDADTQYF
.,TRBV7-9,.,TRBJ1-2,12,TGTGCCAGCAGCGCAGGGAACTATGGCTACACCTTC,CASSAGNYGYTF
.,TRBV7-9,.,TRBJ2-2,16,TGTGCCAGCAGCCGGACGGGGGTAGGAAACGGCGGGGAGCTGTTTTTT,CASSRTGVGNGGELFF
.,TRBV9,.,TRBJ2-1,14,TGTGCCAGCAGCGTAGCTTTTAATTACAATGAGCAGTTCTTC,CASSVAFNYNEQFF
TRBD1,TRBV5-5,.,TRBJ2-3,15,TGTGCCAGCAGCAGAGAGGGACAGGGCGCAGATACGCAGTATTTT,CASSREGQGADTQYF
.,TRBV18,.,TRBJ2-4,14,TGTGCCAGCTCACCTCGGGGGGCCAAAAACATTCAGTACTTC,CASSPRGAKNIQYF
.,TRBV6-1,.,TRBJ1-2,14,TGTGCCAGCACGGAACGGGGGGGCGTCTATGGCTACACCTTC,CASTERGGVYGYTF
.,TRBV27,.,TRBJ1-1,13,TGTGCCAGCAGTCGATCGGGACTGAATGAAGCTTTCTTT,CASSRSGLNEAFF
.,TRBV27,.,TRBJ2-5,11,TGTGCCAGCAGTCCCGGAGGGACCCAGTACTTC,CASSPGGTQYF
.,TRBV11-1,.,TRBJ1-1,14,TGTGCCAGCAGCCGCTCGGAGCGAAACACTGAAGCTTTCTTT,CASSRSERNTEAFF
TRBD1,TRBV9,.,TRBJ2-5,15,TGTGCCAGCAGCTTCCGGGACAGGGAGGCAGAGACCCAGTACTTC,CASSFRDREAETQYF